The next 26 T cell receptor beta chains were all read from a single sample in a study of CD8+CD57+ T cells in acquired aplastic anemia. Those patients picked for sequencing had displayed CD8+CD57+ cell expansion on flow cytometry. Template material for TCR beta VDJ and CDR3 profiling consisted of genomic DNA. TCRdb ran MiXCR on the reads and lists one entry per CDR3 protein. The sample records about 180,000 distinct CDR3 sequences, more than 60% being singletons. The sample taken for sequencing was sorted CD4+, CD8+, or CD8+CD57+ T cells (not recorded which) from PBMCs. All receptors come from a human donor with aplastic anemia.

The chain uses TRBV20-1 and TRBJ1-4; TRBD1 aligns across 12 bases. Germline CDR1 is DFQATT and CDR2 is SNEGSKA (reference sequence). The CDR3 has 15 amino acids. Trimming cost V 6 bases and J 8 bases; bases outside gene matches: 10. CDR3 bases: TGCAGTGCGACCGGGACAGGGGGCGCTTGGGAAAAACTGTTTTTT. As protein: CSATGTGGAWEKLFF.

This clonotype appeared once. The rearrangement links TRBV2 to TRBJ2-1, with D perhaps matching TRBD1 (5 bases). The J call is doubtful: the DNA matches TRBJ2-7 better. This CDR3 spans 13 amino acids. Per the germline V gene, CDR1 is SNHLY and CDR2 is FYNNEI. The CDR3 protein is CASRLDSSYEQYF. The CDR3 DNA reads TGTGCCAGTAGGCTAGACAGCTCCTACGAGCAGTACTTC.

This clonotype was counted between two and nine times. The chain is built from TRBV27 and TRBJ1-2; the D gene is possibly TRBD1 (5 bases). The CDR3 is 15 amino acids. Germline CDR1 and CDR2: MNHEY and SMNVEV (reference sequence). The V end lost 0 bases, the J end lost 5 bases, and 13 bases lay between the germline ends. The CDR3 bases are TGTGCCAGCAGTTTATCAGGGTTGGGGGTATATGGCTACACCTTC. It encodes CASSLSGLGVYGYTF.

In its sample, this clonotype was seen a few times. The chain combines TRBV6-1 with TRBJ1-5, with D tentatively TRBD1 (5 bases). This CDR3 is built from 16 residues. The germline CDR1 and CDR2 sequences are MNHNS and SASEGT. Trimming cost V 1 base and J 1 base, with 11 bases left between them. The DNA for the CDR3 is TGTGCCAGCAGTGAAGGGCGACAGTCGAGCAATCAGCCCCAGCATTTT. Protein: CASSEGRQSSNQPQHF.

The rearrangement uses TRBV15 and TRBJ2-5; TRBD2 aligns across 10 bases. J gave up 1 base and V 3 bases, and 8 bases lay outside the gene matches. The germline gives CDR1 LNHNV, CDR2 YYDKDF (reference sequence). CDR3 size: 17 residues. For the CDR3, the DNA is TGTGCCACCAGCAGGGGTTGGCAGCGGGGGGGCCAAGAGACCCAGTACTTC. Protein: CATSRGWQRGGQETQYF.

The rearrangement uses TRBV6-5 and TRBJ1-2; 8 nucleotides align to TRBD1. Germline loops: CDR1 MNHEY, CDR2 SVGAGI. V gave up 5 bases and J gave up 4 bases; unmatched junction bases: 9. CDR3 length equals 15 residues. The CDR3 nucleotides read TGTGCCAGCAGTACTCATTTGACAGGGGCCTATGGCTACACCTTC. Encoded protein: CASSTHLTGAYGYTF.

CDR3 nucleotide sequence: TGTGCCAGCAGCTTAGTATCTAGGCCAGGTCGCACGGATGGCTACACCTTC. It codes for CASSLVSRPGRTDGYTF. The chain recombines TRBV7-2 with TRBJ1-2; D unclear. The CDR3 spans 17 residues. Germline CDR1 SGHTA, CDR2 FQGNSA. Between the trimmed V and J ends, which lost 1 base and 6 bases, there was a span of 21 bases.

This rearrangement joins TRBV14 to TRBJ1-1; D call uncertain. This CDR3 has 11 amino acids. Trimming removed 3 bases from V and 4 bases from J, with 3 bases in between. Germline CDR1 SGHDN, CDR2 FVKESK. The CDR3: CASSQSTEAFF. The CDR3 DNA sequence: TGTGCCAGCAGCCAGAGCACTGAAGCTTTCTTT.

This clonotype appeared many times. The rearrangement uses TRBV18 and TRBJ1-5; no clear D gene. V gave up 3 bases and J gave up 7 bases, with 10 bases separating them. This CDR3 has 13 residues. Germline V CDR1 and CDR2: KGHSH, LQKENI. The CDR3 region is CASSPGRRQPQHF. CDR3 coding DNA: TGTGCCAGCTCACCCGGGCGGAGGCAGCCCCAGCATTTT.

In DNA form, the CDR3 reads TGTGCCACCAGTGATGTTTCAGGGGTTGAGCAGTACTTC. This codes for CATSDVSGVEQYF. V and J are TRBV24-1 and TRBJ2-7; tentative D call: TRBD1 (6 bases). Germline V lookup: CDR1 KGHDR, CDR2 SFDVKD. Trimming stripped 3 bases from V and 7 bases from J, with 12 bases between. The CDR3 has 13 amino acids.

In this sample, this clonotype turned up many times. CDR3 sequence (DNA): TGTGCCAGCAGTCCGGGACATCTTGTCTACGAGCAGTACTTC. Encoded protein: CASSPGHLVYEQYF. The chain uses TRBV12-3 or TRBV12-4 and TRBJ2-7, with D perhaps matching TRBD1 (6 bases). Trimming cost V 5 bases and J 3 bases, with 14 bases left between them. This CDR3 has 14 amino acids.

V is TRBV7-8 and J is TRBJ2-5, with 8 bases that match TRBD1. The germline CDR1 and CDR2 sequences are SGHVS and FQNEAQ. V trimming: 3 bases; J trimming: 2 bases; junction bases outside the gene matches: 8. CDR3 length equals 16 residues. Here the CDR3 reads CASSLYRDRYQETQYF. CDR3 DNA sequence: TGTGCCAGCAGCTTGTACCGGGACAGGTATCAAGAGACCCAGTACTTC.

The table lists this clonotype with a few counts. The J gene is TRBJ2-5, the V gene TRBV6-6; D not certain. CDR3 length: 13 amino acids. Germline V gives CDR1 MNHNY, CDR2 SVGAGI (reference sequence). Trimming cost V 6 bases and J 5 bases, with 13 bases left between them. For the CDR3, the DNA is TGTGCCAGCAGCTCCGAGCTCGGGGAGACCCAGTACTTC. It yields the protein CASSSELGETQYF.

Details on this clonotype: Being one base from a much bigger clone, this may be a read error. The chain links TRBV14 to TRBJ1-1; possible D gene TRBD1, 6 bases. This CDR3 is 15 amino acids long. CDR1 is SGHDN, CDR2 FVKESK, per germline. CDR3 DNA sequence: TGTACCAGCAGCCTTCCCGAGGGGGTTTGGGTTGAAGCTTTCTTT. Protein product: CTSSLPEGVWVEAFF.

The chain has TRBV10-3 and TRBJ1-1; possible D gene TRBD1, 5 bases. The CDR3 extends over 13 amino acids. CDR1 and CDR2 from the germline V gene are ENHRY and SYGVKD. V dropped 6 bases and J dropped 3 bases, with 11 bases sitting between them. The CDR3 here is CAIRGRWDTEAFF. Written as DNA, the CDR3 is TGTGCCATCAGGGGGCGATGGGACACTGAAGCTTTCTTT.

V usage is TRBV4-1 and J usage is TRBJ1-3; D perhaps matches TRBD1 (5 bases). In germline, CDR1 is MGHRA, CDR2 YSYEKL. Deletions cut 1 base from V and 2 bases from J, with 9 bases between. The CDR3 runs to 15 residues. The CDR3 bases are TGCGCCAGCAGCCAAGGTTTCAGGGCTGGAAACACCATATATTTT. Translation: CASSQGFRAGNTIYF.

Remarks on this clonotype: The junction departs from the called germline gene at one end, perhaps through a read error. The chain couples TRBV25-1 to TRBJ1-3; D is ambiguous. This CDR3 contains 10 residues. Germline CDR1 MGHDK, CDR2 SYGVNS. CDR3 bases: TGTGCCAGTAGCGGAAACGCCATATATTTT. As protein: CASSGNAIYF.

This chain links TRBV7-9 with TRBJ1-5; 8 nucleotides align to TRBD1. Germline trimming cut 4 bases from V and 6 bases from J; bases unmatched to any gene: 2. CDR3 length: 13 residues. CDR1 is SEHNR and CDR2 is FQNEAQ in the germline V gene (reference sequence). CDR3 in amino acids: CASSSTGGQPQHF. For the CDR3, the DNA is TGTGCCAGCAGCTCAACAGGGGGTCAGCCCCAGCATTTT.

As regards this clonotype: One end of the junction fails to match germline, which may point to a read error. The chain carries TRBV2 and TRBJ2-4; the match to TRBD2 covers 11 bases. Germline loops: CDR1 SNHLY, CDR2 FYNNEI. The CDR3 consists of 16 residues. The CDR3 loop reads CASSSSGTSGENIRYF. The CDR3 DNA sequence: TGTGCCAGCAGTTCATCCGGGACTAGCGGAGAAAACATTCGGTACTTC.

The chain carries TRBV29-1 and TRBJ2-3; 7 bases match TRBD1. The CDR3 consists of 18 residues. J lost 3 bases, V lost 3 bases, and 18 bases had no gene match. Germline CDR1 is SQVTM and CDR2 is ANQGSEA. CDR3 bases: TGCAGCGTTGATATGCCGGGACAGTGGAGGTCCTTTACAGATACGCAGTATTTT. Translated, it gives CSVDMPGQWRSFTDTQYF.

V and J are TRBV4-1 and TRBJ1-2, with D possibly matching TRBD1 (5 bases). Germline V gives CDR1 MGHRA, CDR2 YSYEKL. V lost 1 base and J 4 bases, leaving 10 bases between the germline ends. The CDR3 loop spans 14 amino acids. The chain's CDR3 is CASSQGGAGYGYTF. The CDR3 region has the DNA TGCGCCAGCAGCCAAGGTGGGGCCGGCTATGGCTACACCTTC.

As regards this clonotype: Compared with germline, one end of the junction differs, possibly owing to a read error. The chain links TRBV7-9 to TRBJ2-7; a weak D match, TRBD2 (6 bases). Germline lookup yields CDR1 SEHNR and CDR2 FQNEAQ (reference sequence). The CDR3 has 13 residues. The CDR3 is CANSSAGSIGQYF. The CDR3 DNA reads as TGTGCCAACAGCTCCGCGGGGTCAATCGGGCAGTACTTC. Looking up the rest from reference TRBV7-9 and TRBJ2-7 gives the full variable domain: DTGVSQNPRHKITKRGQNVTFRCDPISEHNRLYWYRQTLGQGPEFLTYFQNEAQLEKSRLLSDRFSAERPKGSFSTLEIQRTEQGDSAMYLCANSSAGSIGQYFGPGTRLTVT.

The genes are TRBV7-9 and TRBJ1-1; no clear D gene. Germline V gene data show CDR1 as SEHNR and CDR2 as FQNEAQ (reference sequence). Trimming shortened V by 5 bases and J by 10 bases, and 14 bases separated the two germline ends. This CDR3 spans 12 amino acids. CDR3 DNA sequence: TGTGCCAGCAGCCTTGGAGGGCTCGGAGCTTTCTTT. It translates to CASSLGGLGAFF.

The chain employs TRBV5-6 and TRBJ2-7; TRBD1 matches at 8 bases. J was trimmed by 4 bases and V by 0 bases; bases with no gene match: 3. The CDR3 is 14 amino acids. Looked up from germline, CDR1 is SGHDT and CDR2 is YYEEEE. For the CDR3, the DNA is TGTGCCAGCAGCTTGGAATACAGGGGGTACGAGCAGTACTTC. This sequence encodes CASSLEYRGYEQYF.

V and J are TRBV20-1 and TRBJ1-4, with TRBD1 matching 7 bases. With V trimmed by 6 bases and J by 7 bases, 8 bases remained unmatched. This CDR3 comprises 13 residues. CDR1 and CDR2 (germline): DFQATT, SNEGSKA (reference sequence). The CDR3 DNA is TGCAGTGCCCTCAGACAGGGATGTGAAAAACTGTTTTTT. It is translated as CSALRQGCEKLFF.

The table lists this clonotype with many counts. This chain uses TRBV6-1 with TRBJ2-7; D remains ambiguous. V was cut by 4 bases and J by 1 base, with 2 bases left in between. Germline values: CDR1 MNHNS, CDR2 SASEGT. The CDR3 extends over 11 amino acids. This chain's CDR3 is CASSGSYEQYF. CDR3 nucleotide sequence: TGTGCCAGCAGTGGGTCCTACGAGCAGTACTTC.